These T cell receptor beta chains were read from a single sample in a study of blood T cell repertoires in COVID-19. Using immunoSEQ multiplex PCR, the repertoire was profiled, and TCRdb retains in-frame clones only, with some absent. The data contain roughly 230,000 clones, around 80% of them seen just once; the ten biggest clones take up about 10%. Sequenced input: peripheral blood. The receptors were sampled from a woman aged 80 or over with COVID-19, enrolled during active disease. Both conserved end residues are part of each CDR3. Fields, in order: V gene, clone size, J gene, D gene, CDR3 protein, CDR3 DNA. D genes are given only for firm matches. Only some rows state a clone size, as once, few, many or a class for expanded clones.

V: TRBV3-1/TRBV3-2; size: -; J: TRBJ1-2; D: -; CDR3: CASSQGGRFDYTF; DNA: TGTGCCAGCAGCCAAGGGGGGCGTTTTGACTACACCTTC
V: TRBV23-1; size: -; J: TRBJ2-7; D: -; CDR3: CASSQLDRYEQYF; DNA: TGCGCCAGCAGTCAACTAGACAGGTACGAGCAGTACTTC
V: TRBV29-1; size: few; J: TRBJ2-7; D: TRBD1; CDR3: CSVETGTPYEQYF; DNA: TGCAGCGTTGAGACAGGGACCCCCTACGAGCAGTACTTC
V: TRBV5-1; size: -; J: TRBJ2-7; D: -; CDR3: CASSLASTGSEQYF; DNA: TGCGCCAGCAGCTTGGCGTCGACGGGGAGCGAGCAGTACTTC
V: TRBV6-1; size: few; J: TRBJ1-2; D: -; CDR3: CASSESQGRFYGYTF; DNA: TGTGCCAGCAGTGAATCGCAGGGTCGGTTCTATGGCTACACCTTC
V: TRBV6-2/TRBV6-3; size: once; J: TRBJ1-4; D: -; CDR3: CASSYYGAPGTNEKLFF; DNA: TGTGCCAGCAGTTACTATGGGGCCCCCGGAACTAATGAAAAACTGTTTTTT
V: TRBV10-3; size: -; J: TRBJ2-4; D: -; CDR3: CAIRDRENIQYF; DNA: TGTGCCATCAGGGACAGAGAAAACATTCAGTACTTC
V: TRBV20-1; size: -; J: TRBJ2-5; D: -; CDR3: CSASGPVETQYF; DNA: TGCAGTGCTAGTGGGCCAGTGGAGACCCAGTACTTC
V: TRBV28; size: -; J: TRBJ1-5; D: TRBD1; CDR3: CASSWGGTGGDGQPQHF; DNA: TGTGCCAGCAGTTGGGGGGGGACAGGGGGCGACGGTCAGCCCCAGCATTTT
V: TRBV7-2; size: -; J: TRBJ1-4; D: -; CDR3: CASSPGRTNEKLFF; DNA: TGTGCCAGCAGCCCGGGTCGTACCAATGAAAAACTGTTTTTT
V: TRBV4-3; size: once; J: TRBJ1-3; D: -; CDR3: CASSQDSATTFSGNTIYF; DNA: TGCGCCAGCAGCCAAGACTCAGCTACTACTTTCTCTGGAAACACCATATATTTT
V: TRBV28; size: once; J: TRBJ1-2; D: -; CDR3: CASRIQGVVNGYTF; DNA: TGTGCCAGCAGGATACAGGGTGTAGTTAATGGCTACACCTTC
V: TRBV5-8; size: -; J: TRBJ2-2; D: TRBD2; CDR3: CARGLAGGSPGELFF; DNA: TGTGCCAGAGGACTAGCGGGGGGTTCCCCCGGGGAGCTGTTTTTT
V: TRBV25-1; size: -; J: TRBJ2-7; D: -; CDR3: CASAARGYEQYF; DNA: TGTGCCAGCGCGGCTAGGGGCTACGAGCAGTACTTC
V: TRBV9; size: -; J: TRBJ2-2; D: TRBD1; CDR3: CASSEGGGSGELFF; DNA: TGTGCCAGCAGCGAAGGGGGCGGTTCCGGGGAGCTGTTTTTT
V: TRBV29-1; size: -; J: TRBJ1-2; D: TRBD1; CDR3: CSVEELTGNGYTF; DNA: TGCAGCGTTGAAGAATTGACAGGGAACGGCTACACCTTC
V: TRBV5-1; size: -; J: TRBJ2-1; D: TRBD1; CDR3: CASSLGTGAYNEQFF; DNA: TGCGCCAGCAGCCTCGGGACAGGGGCCTACAATGAGCAGTTCTTC
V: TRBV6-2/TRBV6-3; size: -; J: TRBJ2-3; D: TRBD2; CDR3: CASSYSSASGGPHRTDTQYF; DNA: TGTGCCAGCAGTTACTCTTCGGCAAGCGGGGGACCACACCGCACAGATACGCAGTATTTT
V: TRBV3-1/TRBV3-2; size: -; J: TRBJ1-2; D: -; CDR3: CASSQAAQGLKGYTF; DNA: TGTGCCAGCAGCCAAGCCGCACAGGGTCTAAAGGGCTACACCTTC
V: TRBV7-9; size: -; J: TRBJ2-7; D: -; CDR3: CASSSVYEQYF; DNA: TGTGCCAGCAGCTCAGTCTACGAGCAGTACTTC
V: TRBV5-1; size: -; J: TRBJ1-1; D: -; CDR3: CASSPTPGTPIEAFF; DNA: TGCGCCAGCAGTCCAACACCCGGGACACCTATCGAAGCTTTCTTT
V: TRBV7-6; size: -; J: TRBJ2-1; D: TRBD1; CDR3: CASSLKVAGTGASVNEQFF; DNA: TGTGCCAGCAGCTTAAAAGTCGCCGGGACAGGGGCTTCTGTCAATGAGCAGTTCTTC
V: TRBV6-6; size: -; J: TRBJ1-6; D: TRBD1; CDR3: CASMTGQVSSPLHF; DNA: TGTGCCAGCATGACGGGACAGGTATCTTCACCCCTCCACTTT
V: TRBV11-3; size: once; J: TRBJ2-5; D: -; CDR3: CASSLSGPETQYF; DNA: TGTGCCAGCAGCTTGTCAGGGCCAGAGACCCAGTACTTC
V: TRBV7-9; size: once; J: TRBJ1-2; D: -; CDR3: CASSLAGGYGYTF; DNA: TGTGCCAGCAGCTTAGCAGGGGGTTATGGCTACACCTTC
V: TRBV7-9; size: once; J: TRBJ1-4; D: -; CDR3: CASSFGGVEKLFF; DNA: TGTGCCAGCAGCTTCGGGGGGGTTGAAAAACTGTTTTTT
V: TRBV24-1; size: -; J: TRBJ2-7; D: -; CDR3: CATAENKAYEQYF; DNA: TGTGCCACTGCGGAAAACAAGGCCTACGAGCAGTACTTC
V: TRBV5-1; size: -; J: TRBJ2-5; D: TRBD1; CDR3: CASSRVGQGAETQYF; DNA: TGCGCCAGCAGCCGAGTCGGACAGGGGGCGGAGACCCAGTACTTC
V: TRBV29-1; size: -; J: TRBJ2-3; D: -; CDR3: CSVALFSANTDTQYF; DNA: TGCAGCGTTGCTTTGTTCTCCGCTAACACAGATACGCAGTATTTT
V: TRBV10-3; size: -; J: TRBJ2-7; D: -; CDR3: CAISNQGTEQYF; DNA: TGTGCCATCAGTAACCAGGGTACCGAGCAGTACTTC
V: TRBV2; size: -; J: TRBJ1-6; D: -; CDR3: CASSEGREGTPLHF; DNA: TGTGCCAGCAGTGAGGGCAGGGAAGGAACACCCCTCCACTTT
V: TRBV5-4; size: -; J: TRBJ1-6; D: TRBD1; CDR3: CASSYRGQSPLHF; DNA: TGTGCCAGCAGTTACAGGGGGCAGTCACCCCTCCACTTT
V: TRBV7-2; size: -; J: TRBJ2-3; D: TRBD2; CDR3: CASSLAQTSGGDTQYF; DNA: TGTGCCAGCAGCTTAGCGCAGACTAGCGGGGGAGATACGCAGTATTTT
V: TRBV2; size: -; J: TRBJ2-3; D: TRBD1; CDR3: CASSGQGVYTDTQYF; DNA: TGTGCCAGCAGTGGACAGGGGGTTTACACAGATACGCAGTATTTT
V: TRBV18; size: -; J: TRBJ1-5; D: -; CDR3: CASSYGGQPQHF; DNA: TGTGCCAGCTCGTATGGGGGGCAGCCCCAGCATTTT
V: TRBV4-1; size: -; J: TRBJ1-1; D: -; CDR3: CASSQDPGTPAFEAFF; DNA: TGCGCCAGCAGCCAAGACCCTGGGACACCGGCATTTGAAGCTTTCTTT
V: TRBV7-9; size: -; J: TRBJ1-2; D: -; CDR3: CASSLGGGSRYTF; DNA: TGTGCCAGCAGCTTAGGAGGGGGTTCCCGCTACACCTTC
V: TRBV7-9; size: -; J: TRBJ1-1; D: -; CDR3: CASSSGIAEAFF; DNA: TGTGCCAGCAGCTCAGGAATCGCTGAAGCTTTCTTT
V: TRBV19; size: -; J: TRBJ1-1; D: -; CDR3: CASSMEEANTEAFF; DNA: TGTGCCAGTAGTATGGAGGAGGCGAACACTGAAGCTTTCTTT
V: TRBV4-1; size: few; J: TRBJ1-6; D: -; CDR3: CASSPPFNSPLHF; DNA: TGCGCCAGCAGCCCTCCTTTTAATTCACCCCTCCACTTT
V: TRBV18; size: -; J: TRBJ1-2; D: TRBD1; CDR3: CASSLDRGREWYGYTF; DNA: TGTGCCAGCTCTCTCGACAGGGGCCGAGAGTGGTATGGCTACACCTTC
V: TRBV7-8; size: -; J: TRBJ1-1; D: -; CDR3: CASSYGGIRNTEAFF; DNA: TGTGCCAGCAGCTACGGGGGTATCAGGAACACTGAAGCTTTCTTT